What follows are 15 T cell receptor beta chains derived from one specimen sequenced in a study of PD-L1 blockade in urothelial cancer. Produced via immunoSEQ multiplex PCR; TCRdb's table is partial and in-frame only. The profile shows around 38,000 clones, approximately 86% of them singletons. Time point indicated: peripheral blood 6 weeks after treatment start. Sequences were derived from PBMCs, sampled around atezolizumab (anti-PD-L1) treatment. The receptors derive from a man aged 60 to 69 with urothelial cancer.

Here the CDR3 reads CASSDYLASEQFF. The CDR3 DNA reads TGTGCCAGCAGTGACTACCTAGCCTCTGAGCAGTTCTTC. V gene TRBV6-1 combines with J gene TRBJ2-1; D possibly corresponds to TRBD2 (5 bases). The ends were cut back, 3 bases at V and 9 bases at J, with 12 bases in the middle. The CDR3 covers 13 residues. Germline V gene data show CDR1 as MNHNS and CDR2 as SASEGT.

CDR3 protein: CASSSRLAGGIYEQYF. The CDR3 nucleotides are TGTGCCAGCAGCTCCAGACTAGCGGGGGGAATCTACGAGCAGTACTTC. The V gene is TRBV7-2, the J gene TRBJ2-7, with 13 bases aligning to TRBD2. CDR1 is SGHTA and CDR2 is FQGNSA in the germline V gene. This CDR3 is built from 16 residues. With V trimmed by 4 bases and J by 3 bases, 6 bases remained unmatched.

This chain uses TRBV15 with TRBJ1-2; possible D gene TRBD1, 6 bases. Germline V lookup: CDR1 LNHNV, CDR2 YYDKDF (reference sequence). The CDR3 extends over 15 amino acids. Deletions cut 0 bases from V and 5 bases from J, with 13 bases between. This chain's CDR3 is CATSRDSQGSYGYTF. The CDR3 coding sequence is TGTGCCACCAGCAGAGATTCACAGGGATCATATGGCTACACCTTC.

This clone appeared once. The rearrangement uses TRBV7-6 and TRBJ2-5; unclear D gene. From germline, CDR1 is SGHVS and CDR2 FNYEAQ. The CDR3 loop spans 14 amino acids. The ends were cut back, 3 bases at V and 1 base at J, with 9 bases in the middle. CDR3 bases: TGTGCCAGCAGCTTTTTCACATTCCAAGAGACCCAGTACTTC. This encodes CASSFFTFQETQYF.

This clone was found once. The CDR3 reads CASSVSGGKTDTQYF. CDR3 in DNA: TGTGCCAGCAGCGTATCTGGCGGGAAGACAGATACGCAGTATTTT. The chain carries TRBV9 and TRBJ2-3; maybe TRBD2 (6 bases). Trimming took 1 base from V and 3 from J, leaving 12 bases between them. Germline assignment: CDR1 SGDLS and CDR2 YYNGEE. This CDR3 comprises 15 residues.

V is TRBV18 and J is TRBJ2-3; tentatively, D is TRBD1 (6 bases). Trimming cost V 4 bases and J 0 bases, with 8 bases left between them. There are 14 residues in the CDR3. CDR1 and CDR2 (germline): KGHSH, LQKENI. The CDR3 nucleotides are TGTGCCAGCTCACAGGGGGTTAGCACAGATACGCAGTATTTT. It codes for CASSQGVSTDTQYF.

The chain employs TRBV13 and TRBJ2-1, with 9 positions matching TRBD2. Germline V CDR1 and CDR2: PRHDT, FYEKMQ (reference sequence). The CDR3 covers 18 residues. The ends lost 5 bases at V and 7 bases at J; junction bases unmatched: 18. The CDR3 DNA follows: TGTGCCAGCAGCAAGCTAGCGGGACCAACCACCGTGCGGAATGAGCAGTTCTTC. Translating it yields CASSKLAGPTTVRNEQFF.

The rearrangement links TRBV28 to TRBJ1-5; no clear D. The V gene's germline CDR1 is MDHEN and CDR2 SYDVKM. The CDR3 spans 14 residues. Trimming removed 2 bases at V and 5 bases at J, with 10 bases between. The CDR3 region is CASSLGLADQPQHF. CDR3 sequence (DNA): TGTGCCAGCAGTTTAGGGCTGGCAGATCAGCCCCAGCATTTT.

The rearrangement joins TRBV7-2 to TRBJ2-7; maybe TRBD1 (6 bases). In germline, CDR1 is SGHTA, CDR2 FQGNSA. The CDR3 totals 17 residues. The V end lost 5 bases, the J end lost 0 bases, and 20 bases lay between the germline ends. CDR3 loop: CASSVETGGFNSYEQYF. For the CDR3, the DNA is TGTGCCAGCAGCGTAGAGACAGGCGGTTTCAACTCCTACGAGCAGTACTTC.

J is TRBJ1-1 and V is TRBV14; D uncertain. The germline V and J ends were trimmed by 6 bases and 10 bases, with 15 bases remaining between them. Germline V gives CDR1 SGHDN, CDR2 FVKESK. The CDR3 has 12 amino acids. Written as DNA, the CDR3 is TGTGCCAGCAGGGATGAGGAGATTGGAGCTTTCTTT. Protein: CASRDEEIGAFF. The full variable domain, with the rest looked up from reference TRBV14 and TRBJ1-1, is EAGVTQFPSHSVIEKGQTVTLRCDPISGHDNLYWYRRVMGKEIKFLLHFVKESKQDESGMPNNRFLAERTGGTYSTLKVQPAELEDSGVYFCASRDEEIGAFFGQGTRLTVV.

The V gene is TRBV18, the J gene TRBJ2-3; the D is unclear. Germline CDR1 and CDR2: KGHSH and LQKENI. The CDR3 contains 13 residues. With 3 bases removed from V and 2 bases from J, the gap between germline ends came to 6 bases. Here the CDR3 DNA reads TGTGCCAGCTCACCCCCGGTCACAGATACGCAGTATTTT. It translates to CASSPPVTDTQYF.

The chain joins TRBV5-1 to TRBJ2-2; D is undetermined. The germline gives CDR1 SGHRS, CDR2 YFSETQ. The CDR3 runs to 15 residues. V was pared by 0 bases and J by 4 bases, with 10 bases between. CDR3 protein: CASSLELLSTGELFF. The CDR3 nucleotides are TGCGCCAGCAGCTTGGAATTGCTTAGCACCGGGGAGCTGTTTTTT.

The chain is built from TRBV7-3 and TRBJ2-3, with 8 bases lining up with TRBD2. The CDR3 spans 20 residues. Germline V gene data show CDR1 as SGHTA and CDR2 as FQGTGA. Trimming took 5 bases from V and 3 from J; bases not matched to a gene: 22. The CDR3 DNA follows: TGTGCCAGCAGCCCGACGTCAGCGGGGGTTTGGTCCCAGGGTACAGATACGCAGTATTTT. This encodes CASSPTSAGVWSQGTDTQYF.

The chain links TRBV7-9 to TRBJ2-5, with TRBD2 as a possible D gene (6 bases). CDR1 is SEHNR and CDR2 is FQNEAQ in the germline V gene (reference sequence). V lost 5 bases and J lost 5, with 24 bases in between. This CDR3 is 17 amino acids long. CDR3 nucleotide sequence: TGTGCCAGCAGCCCCGGCCAGGTGGGGGGTAAATTCGAGACCCAGTACTTC. Residues: CASSPGQVGGKFETQYF. The complete variable domain, with remaining parts taken from reference TRBV7-9 and TRBJ2-5, reads DTGVSQNPRHKITKRGQNVTFRCDPISEHNRLYWYRQTLGQGPEFLTYFQNEAQLEKSRLLSDRFSAERPKGSFSTLEIQRTEQGDSAMYLCASSPGQVGGKFETQYFGPGTRLLVL.

The rearrangement joins TRBV6-1 to TRBJ2-1; D is possibly TRBD1 (5 bases). Germline values: CDR1 MNHNS, CDR2 SASEGT. V dropped 4 bases and J dropped 2 bases, with 12 bases sitting between them. The CDR3 contains 15 residues. CDR3 coding DNA: TGTGCCAGCAGTGCTCAGGGTTACCCCTACAATGAGCAGTTCTTC. It codes for CASSAQGYPYNEQFF.